The 4 T cell receptor beta chains reported below all come from one sample, sequenced in a study of shared clonotypes between healthy human individuals. Libraries were prepared by immunoSEQ multiplex PCR; TCRdb keeps only in-frame clonotypes and omits some of them. The sample lists 600,000 to 750,000 clones, 55% to 75% seen once, with about 1.7% in the top ten. Sequenced material: memory CD4+ T cells sorted from blood. Indicated subset: CD45RA-negative fraction. Every receptor here comes from a woman aged 30 to 39 in good health.

The CDR3 region is CAAGGPYEQYF. The CDR3 DNA reads as TGTGCCGCGGGAGGGCCTTACGAGCAGTACTTC. This chain uses TRBV6-6 with TRBJ2-7; 9 positions match TRBD2. The length of the CDR3 is 11 residues. Trimming took 11 bases from V and 4 from J; bases not matched to a gene: 3. CDR1 MNHNY and CDR2 SVGAGI come from the germline V gene (reference sequence).

With regard to this clone: Distinct nucleotide sequences in the sample also encode this CDR3. This chain's CDR3 is CASSLGQQETQYF. The CDR3 DNA follows: TGTGCCAGCAGTTTGGGGCAGCAAGAGACCCAGTACTTC. This sequence joins TRBV28 and TRBJ2-5; D perhaps matches TRBD1 (5 bases). The germline V gene has CDR1 MDHEN and CDR2 SYDVKM. This CDR3 is 13 amino acids long. Deletions cut 3 bases from V and 2 bases from J, with 7 bases between.

V and J are TRBV5-1 and TRBJ2-5; 12 bases agree with TRBD2. The germline gives CDR1 SGHRS, CDR2 YFSETQ. The CDR3 runs 16 residues. V dropped 6 bases and J dropped 2; count of bases not matched to a gene: 8. Here the CDR3 reads CASKTGTSGLQETQYF. The CDR3 DNA reads TGCGCCAGCAAAACTGGGACTAGCGGGCTTCAAGAGACCCAGTACTTC.

The rearrangement uses TRBV28 and TRBJ2-1; D possibly matches TRBD1 or TRBD2 (5 bases each). The CDR3 totals 15 residues. Trimming stripped 2 bases from V and 7 bases from J, with 15 bases between. From germline, CDR1 is MDHEN and CDR2 SYDVKM. This CDR3 reads CASSLGSGPQNEQFF. DNA of the CDR3: TGTGCCAGCAGTTTAGGGTCGGGACCCCAAAATGAGCAGTTCTTC. The full variable domain, completed using reference TRBV28 and TRBJ2-1, is DVKVTQSSRYLVKRTGEKVFLECVQDMDHENMFWYRQDPGLGLRLIYFSYDVKMKEKGDIPEGYSVSREKKERFSLILESASTNQTSMYLCASSLGSGPQNEQFFGPGTRLTVL.